This entry describes one TCR beta chain. This clone occurred a few times. Its specific antigen is unknown. One base away there is no much larger clone; base qualities are not given. A distance of 17 bases separates the germline ends of V and J, which lose 5 bases and 7 bases respectively. As encoded in the germline V gene, CDR1 is MNHEY while CDR2 is SVGAGI. The CDR3 sequence holds 14 residues, the cysteine and phenylalanine included. Only CDR3 DNA is held: 42 bases, read in frame from base 1. Each collaborating institution followed its own protocols to collect whole blood in K2EDTA tubes. For TCRbeta analysis, collaborators shipped samples as frozen whole blood, isolated PBMCs, or DNA extracted from either of those sample types. The data derive from a study of blood T cell repertoires in COVID-19 (dated by TCRdb to about 2020). The study in broad terms: The collaborator samples originated in the United States, Italy and Spain and spanned the acute and convalescent phases of COVID-19. The samples were drawn from two sources: the first 160 participants of the ongoing ImmuneRACE study, and some 1,300 subjects contributed by 6 global collaborators. The prospective study material was composed of cDNA or gDNA derived from T cells, B-cell-depleted T cells, or PBMCs. The repertoires were made available in a free public database intended to serve as a resource for research on the immune response to SARS-CoV-2. Sample metadata almost always included a de-identified subject ID, COVID-19 status, age in years and sex. Deeply sampled blood TCRbeta repertoires from subjects exposed to, actively infected with, or recovered from COVID-19 were included in the dataset. Where HLA class I and class II types were available, the types were taken from metadata supplied by the sample provider, not from assay-based typing. Broad study findings and their caveats: How much clinical and demographic metadata was included differed by source and by participant, and the metadata was provided uncurated.

TCRbeta CDR3 regions were amplified from genomic DNA by means of the immunoSEQ Assay, a bias-controlled multiplex PCR. The paper's processing steps were these. Within the assay, amplification of reference gene primers was used to estimate how many nucleated cells each sample contained. Sequence reads were collapsed and filtered to measure the absolute abundance of every unique TCRbeta CDR3 rearrangement. Productive Simpson clonality was computed per sample as the square root of Simpson's diversity index over productive rearrangements. What TCRdb holds here is the immuneACCESS table cut down to in-frame rearrangements. Part of the clones is not present; checked against another copy, under half of the missing clones reflect an unresolved V gene, and the others are unexplained. V, J and clone size reflect that table, while D and trimming were determined from the DNA. The sample includes more than 25,000 clones, with roughly 94% observed a single time. About 3.9% of the sample lies in the top ten.

The clonotype comes from a human donor with active COVID-19. The donor label of this sample is uncertain. The sequenced sample consisted of peripheral blood. The chain was built from TRBV6-5 and TRBJ1-2, with TRBD1 tentatively as D gene (6 bases match). CDR3 loop: CASSPPGVRGGYTF. Read as DNA, the sequence is TGTGCCAGCAGTCCGCCGGGCGTCAGGGGTGGCTACACCTTC.